The 14 T cell receptor beta chains presented below share a single source sample, sequenced in a study of T cells in Graves' hyperthyroidism and ophthalmopathy. Amplified regions were TCR beta CDR3 sequences from RNA transcripts. When the TCR CDR3 underwent first-round RT-PCR, the HTBI primer set was used. Using its own MiXCR run on the multiplex PCR reads, TCRdb lists one record per CDR3 protein. The sample lists 650,000 to 850,000 distinct CDR3 sequences, roughly a sixth occurring once. The sequenced sample consisted of blood. These receptor sequences come from a woman aged 50 to 65 with Graves' hyperthyroidism that later progressed to Graves' ophthalmopathy.

This chain links TRBV5-6 with TRBJ2-3; 13 nucleotides line up with TRBD2. Germline trimming cut 4 bases from V and 2 bases from J; bases unmatched to any gene: 10. This CDR3 comprises 18 residues. The germline V gene encodes CDR1 SGHDT and CDR2 YYEEEE. The CDR3, as DNA: TGTGCCAGCAGCCTCGGACTAGCGGGGGTACCTTTCACAGATACGCAGTATTTT. Translating it yields CASSLGLAGVPFTDTQYF.

This clonotype was picked up a small number of times. V gene TRBV6-2 or TRBV6-3 combines with J gene TRBJ1-6, with 7 positions matching TRBD1. Trimming at V came to 6 bases and at J to 1 base, leaving 12 bases not matched to a gene. CDR1 MNHEY and CDR2 SVGEGT come from the germline V gene. This CDR3 comprises 18 residues. The CDR3 region is CASRAGQGVSSYNSPLHF. The CDR3 DNA reads TGTGCCAGCAGGGCTGGGCAGGGGGTATCGTCCTATAATTCACCCCTCCACTTT.

This clonotype was detected only once. The V gene is TRBV4-2, the J gene TRBJ2-4; 12 bases map to TRBD2. V gave up 4 bases and J gave up 9 bases; unmatched junction bases: 10. The CDR3 is made up of 16 amino acids. CDR1 is LGHNA, CDR2 YNFKEQ, per germline. DNA for the CDR3: TGTGCCAGCAGCCCAAGGACTAGCGGGGAGACTGTCATTCAGTACTTC. It specifies CASSPRTSGETVIQYF.

The genes are TRBV6-4 and TRBJ1-2, with D possibly being TRBD1 (5 bases). V dropped 6 bases and J dropped 3 bases, with 14 bases sitting between them. Germline CDR1 and CDR2: MRHNA and SNTAGT. This CDR3 region has 14 residues. CDR3 residues: CASSLHRQHYGYTF. CDR3 coding DNA: TGTGCCAGCAGCCTACACCGACAGCACTATGGCTACACCTTC.

This clonotype was seen only once. The J gene is TRBJ2-5, the V gene TRBV27; 12 nucleotides agree with TRBD1. Per germline, CDR1 MNHEY and CDR2 SMNVEV (reference sequence). The CDR3 is 20 amino acids. Losses at the gene ends were 6 bases for V and 0 bases for J; bases not matched to a gene: 17. The CDR3 reads CASRPTGGQGANPYQETQYF. The DNA for the CDR3 is TGTGCCAGCAGACCCACCGGGGGACAGGGGGCGAATCCGTACCAAGAGACCCAGTACTTC.

V and J are TRBV4-1 and TRBJ2-7, with 11 bases aligning to TRBD2. This CDR3 region has 15 residues. CDR1 is MGHRA and CDR2 is YSYEKL in the germline V gene. The V gene end was trimmed by 2 bases and the J gene end by 3 bases; junction bases not matched to a gene: 3. CDR3 sequence: CASSQILAGDYEQYF. The CDR3 nucleotides read TGCGCCAGCAGCCAAATACTAGCGGGGGACTACGAGCAGTACTTC.

The genes are TRBV2 and TRBJ1-6, with D unresolved. The germline gives CDR1 SNHLY, CDR2 FYNNEI. Between the trimmed V and J ends, which lost 1 base and 9 bases, there was a span of 13 bases. The CDR3 totals 15 residues. For the CDR3, the DNA is TGTGCCAGCAGTGAAGTTAGGGCTGCGGGTTCACCCCTCCACTTT. Amino acids: CASSEVRAAGSPLHF.

This clonotype has just a few counts. The chain couples TRBV7-9 to TRBJ2-1, with 7 bases matching TRBD1. In germline, CDR1 is SEHNR, CDR2 FQNEAQ (reference sequence). The CDR3 has 15 residues. V shed 8 bases and J 6 bases; nucleotides not matched to a gene: 13. As DNA, the CDR3 is TGTGCCAGCGGATCCGGGACAGCCACGAGCAATGAGCAGTTCTTC. Residues: CASGSGTATSNEQFF.

This clonotype was seen repeatedly, ten times or more. This chain connects TRBV11-1 to TRBJ2-2; D is undetermined. Per germline, CDR1 SGHAT and CDR2 FQDESV (reference sequence). Deletions cut 0 bases from V and 5 bases from J, with 10 bases between. The length of the CDR3 is 15 residues. CDR3 sequence (DNA): TGTGCCAGCAGCTTAGCCGGGCTTCGGACCGGGGAGCTGTTTTTT. It specifies CASSLAGLRTGELFF.

The V call is TRBV7-9, the J call TRBJ2-7; 9 bases match TRBD1. The end of the DNA fits TRBJ2-1 better, so the J call may be wrong. The V gene's germline CDR1 is SEHNR and CDR2 FQNEAQ (reference sequence). The CDR3 extends over 15 amino acids. The CDR3 region has the DNA TGTGCCAGCAGCTTAGAGGGACAGGGATCTTACGAGCAGTTCTTC. Translated, it gives CASSLEGQGSYEQFF.

The sample holds a few counts of this clonotype. The rearrangement links TRBV10-1 to TRBJ2-2; a possible D gene is TRBD1 (6 bases). The germline CDR1 and CDR2 sequences are WNHNN and SYGVQD (reference sequence). The CDR3 spans 14 residues. Trimming stripped 3 bases from V and 3 bases from J, with 8 bases between. The CDR3 spells CASSENRDTGELFF. The CDR3 nucleotides are TGCGCCAGCAGTGAAAACAGGGACACCGGGGAGCTGTTTTTT.

The chain carries TRBV9 and TRBJ2-2, with D perhaps matching TRBD1 or TRBD2 (5 bases each). V lost 0 bases and J lost 4, with 7 bases in between. Germline-derived CDR1 and CDR2 are SGDLS and YYNGEE. The CDR3 is 14 residues long. The CDR3 DNA reads as TGTGCCAGCAGCGTAGGGGGGAGCACCGGGGAGCTGTTTTTT. Translation: CASSVGGSTGELFF.

This sequence joins TRBV6-1 and TRBJ1-2, with D unclear. The CDR3 consists of 13 residues. V dropped 4 bases and J dropped 0 bases, with 6 bases sitting between them. Germline CDR1 MNHNS, CDR2 SASEGT. The CDR3 loop is CASSGTTNYGYTF. The CDR3 DNA sequence: TGTGCCAGCAGTGGAACAACTAACTATGGCTACACCTTC.

The chain has TRBV9 and TRBJ1-5, with D unclear. This CDR3 contains 14 residues. Germline lookup yields CDR1 SGDLS and CDR2 YYNGEE. The ends were cut back, 0 bases at V and 9 bases at J, with 13 bases in the middle. DNA for the CDR3: TGTGCCAGCAGCGTAGCTGCTGTGAATGGGCCCCAGCATTTT. This translates into CASSVAAVNGPQHF.